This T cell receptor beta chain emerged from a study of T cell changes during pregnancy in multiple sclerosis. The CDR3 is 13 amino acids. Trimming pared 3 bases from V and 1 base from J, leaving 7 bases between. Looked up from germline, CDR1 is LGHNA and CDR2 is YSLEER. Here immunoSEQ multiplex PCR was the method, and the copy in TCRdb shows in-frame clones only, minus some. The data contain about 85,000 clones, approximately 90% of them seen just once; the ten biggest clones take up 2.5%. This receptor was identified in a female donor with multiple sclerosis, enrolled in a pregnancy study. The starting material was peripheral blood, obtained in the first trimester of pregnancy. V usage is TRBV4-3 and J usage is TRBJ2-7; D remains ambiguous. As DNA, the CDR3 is TGCGCCAGCAGCCAGGAGCTTTCCTACGAGCAGTACTTC. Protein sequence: CASSQELSYEQYF.